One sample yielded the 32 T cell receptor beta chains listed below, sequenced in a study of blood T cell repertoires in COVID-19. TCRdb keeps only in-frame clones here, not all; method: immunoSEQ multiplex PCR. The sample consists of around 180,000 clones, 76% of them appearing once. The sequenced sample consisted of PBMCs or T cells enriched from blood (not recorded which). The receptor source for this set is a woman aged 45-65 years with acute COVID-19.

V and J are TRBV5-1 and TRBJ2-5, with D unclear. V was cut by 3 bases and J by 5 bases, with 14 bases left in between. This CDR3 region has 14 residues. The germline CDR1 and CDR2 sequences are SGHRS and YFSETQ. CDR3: CASSSNSEVETQYF. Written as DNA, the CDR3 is TGCGCCAGCAGCTCCAATTCCGAGGTCGAGACCCAGTACTTC.

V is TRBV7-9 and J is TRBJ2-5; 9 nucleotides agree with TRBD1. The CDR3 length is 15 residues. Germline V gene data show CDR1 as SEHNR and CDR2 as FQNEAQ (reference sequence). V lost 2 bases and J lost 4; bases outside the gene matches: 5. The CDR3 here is CASSLQGQGGETQYF. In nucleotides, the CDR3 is TGTGCCAGCAGCTTACAGGGACAGGGAGGAGAGACCCAGTACTTC.

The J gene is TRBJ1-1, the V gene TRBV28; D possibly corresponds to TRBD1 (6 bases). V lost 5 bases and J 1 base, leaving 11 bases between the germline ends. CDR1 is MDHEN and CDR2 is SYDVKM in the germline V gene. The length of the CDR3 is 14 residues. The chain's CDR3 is CASSVGGQNTEAFF. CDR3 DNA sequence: TGTGCCAGCAGTGTTGGGGGACAGAACACTGAAGCTTTCTTT.

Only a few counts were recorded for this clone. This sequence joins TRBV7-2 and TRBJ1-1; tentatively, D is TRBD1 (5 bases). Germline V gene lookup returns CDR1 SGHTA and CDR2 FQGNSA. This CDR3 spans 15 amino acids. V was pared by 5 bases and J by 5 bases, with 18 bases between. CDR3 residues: CASSPRRAGGTEAFF. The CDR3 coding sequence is TGTGCCAGCAGCCCCCGGAGGGCGGGGGGGACTGAAGCTTTCTTT.

The CDR3, as DNA: TGTGCCAGCAGCTTAAGACAGGGGCTGAACACTGAAGCTTTCTTT. This gives the protein CASSLRQGLNTEAFF. The J gene is TRBJ1-1, the V gene TRBV7-6; 8 bases fit TRBD1. Germline CDR1 reads SGHVS; CDR2 reads FNYEAQ. CDR3 length: 15 residues. The ends lost 2 bases at V and 0 bases at J; junction bases unmatched: 2.

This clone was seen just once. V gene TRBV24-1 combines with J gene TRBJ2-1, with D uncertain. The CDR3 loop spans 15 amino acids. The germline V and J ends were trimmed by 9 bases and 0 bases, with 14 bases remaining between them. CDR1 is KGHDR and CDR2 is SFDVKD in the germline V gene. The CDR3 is CATERMSNSYNEQFF. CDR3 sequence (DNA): TGTGCCACCGAGAGGATGTCAAACTCCTACAATGAGCAGTTCTTC.

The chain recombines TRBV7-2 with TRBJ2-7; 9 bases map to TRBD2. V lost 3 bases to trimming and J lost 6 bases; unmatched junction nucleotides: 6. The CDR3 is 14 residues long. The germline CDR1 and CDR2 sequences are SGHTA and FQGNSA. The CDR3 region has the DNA TGTGCCAGCAGCTTGGGCGGGGGGGCCGGCGAGCAGTACGTC. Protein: CASSLGGGAGEQYV.

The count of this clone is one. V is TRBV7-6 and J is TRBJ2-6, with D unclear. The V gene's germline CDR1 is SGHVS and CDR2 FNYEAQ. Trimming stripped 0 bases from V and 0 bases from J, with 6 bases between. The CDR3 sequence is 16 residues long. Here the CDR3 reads CASSLARVSGANVLTF. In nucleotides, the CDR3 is TGTGCCAGCAGCTTAGCCCGGGTCTCTGGGGCCAACGTCCTGACTTTC.

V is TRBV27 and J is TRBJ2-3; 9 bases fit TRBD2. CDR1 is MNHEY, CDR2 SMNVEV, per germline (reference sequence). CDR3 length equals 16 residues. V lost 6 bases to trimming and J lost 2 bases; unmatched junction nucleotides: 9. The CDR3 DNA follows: TGTGCCAGCAGGGGATTGCGGGGGGGGCCCACAGATACGCAGTATTTT. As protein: CASRGLRGGPTDTQYF.

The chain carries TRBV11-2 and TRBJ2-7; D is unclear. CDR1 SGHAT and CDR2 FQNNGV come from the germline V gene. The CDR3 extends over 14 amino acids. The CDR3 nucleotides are TGTGCCAGCAGCTTAGTGGCAGACTCCCACGAGCAGTACGTC. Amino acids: CASSLVADSHEQYV.

The CDR3 reads CASSLSRGGGTEAFF. The CDR3 bases are TGTGCCAGCAGCTTATCCAGGGGTGGGGGCACTGAAGCTTTCTTT. The chain links TRBV11-2 to TRBJ1-1, with D possibly matching TRBD1 (6 bases). The germline CDR1 and CDR2 sequences are SGHAT and FQNNGV. Trimming took off 2 bases at V and 4 bases at J, with 14 bases between the two ends. There are 15 residues in the CDR3.

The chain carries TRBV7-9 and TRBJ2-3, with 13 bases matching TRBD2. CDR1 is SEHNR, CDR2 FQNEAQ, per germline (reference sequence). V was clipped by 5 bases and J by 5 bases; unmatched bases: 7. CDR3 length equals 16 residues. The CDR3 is CASSPWTSGGLDTQYF. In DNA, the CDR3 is TGTGCCAGCAGCCCTTGGACTAGCGGGGGTCTAGATACGCAGTATTTT.

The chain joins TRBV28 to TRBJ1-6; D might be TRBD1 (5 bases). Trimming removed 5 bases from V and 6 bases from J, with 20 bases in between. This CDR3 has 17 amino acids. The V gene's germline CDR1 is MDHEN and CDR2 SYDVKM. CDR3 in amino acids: CASSLLAGRTINSPLHF. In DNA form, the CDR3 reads TGTGCCAGCAGTCTCCTGGCAGGGCGAACAATTAATTCACCCCTCCACTTT.

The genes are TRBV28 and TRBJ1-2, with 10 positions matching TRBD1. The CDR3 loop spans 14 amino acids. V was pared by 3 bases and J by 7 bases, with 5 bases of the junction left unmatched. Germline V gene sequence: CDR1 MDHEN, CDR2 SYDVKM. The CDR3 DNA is TGTGCCAGCAGTTTCGGGACAGGGGACTTTGGCTACACCTTC. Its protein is CASSFGTGDFGYTF.

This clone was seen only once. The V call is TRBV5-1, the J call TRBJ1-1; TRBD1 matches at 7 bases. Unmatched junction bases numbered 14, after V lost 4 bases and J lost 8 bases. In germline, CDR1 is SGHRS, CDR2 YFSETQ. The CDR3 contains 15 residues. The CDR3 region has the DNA TGCGCCAGCAGCCTCGGACAGGAGATGACGGGAGAAGCTTTCTTT. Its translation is CASSLGQEMTGEAFF.

This chain's CDR3 is CASSYGTEGYEQYV. In DNA form, the CDR3 reads TGTGCCAGCAGTTACGGCACAGAAGGCTACGAGCAGTACGTC. The chain carries TRBV6-5 and TRBJ2-7; D call uncertain. Trimming left V 2 bases short and J 3 bases short, with 11 bases between. Germline V lookup: CDR1 MNHEY, CDR2 SVGAGI. The CDR3 runs to 14 residues.

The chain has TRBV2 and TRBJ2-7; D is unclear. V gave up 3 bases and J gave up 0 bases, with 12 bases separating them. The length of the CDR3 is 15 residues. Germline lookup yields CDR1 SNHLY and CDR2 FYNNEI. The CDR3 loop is CASSDEQDFSYEQYV. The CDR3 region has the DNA TGTGCCAGCAGTGACGAGCAGGATTTCTCCTACGAGCAGTACGTC.

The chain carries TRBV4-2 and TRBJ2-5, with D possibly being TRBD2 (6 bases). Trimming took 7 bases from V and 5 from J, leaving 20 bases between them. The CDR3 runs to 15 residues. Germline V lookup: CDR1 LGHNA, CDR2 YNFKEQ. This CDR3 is CASTADGGAGETQYF. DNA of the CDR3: TGTGCCAGCACCGCTGATGGAGGGGCGGGGGAGACCCAGTACTTC.

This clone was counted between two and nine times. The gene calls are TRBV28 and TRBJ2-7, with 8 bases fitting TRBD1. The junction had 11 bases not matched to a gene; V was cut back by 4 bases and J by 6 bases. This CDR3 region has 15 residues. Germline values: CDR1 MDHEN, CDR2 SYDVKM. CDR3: CASSSWQGALGEQYV. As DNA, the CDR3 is TGTGCCAGCAGTTCTTGGCAGGGGGCGTTAGGCGAGCAGTACGTC.

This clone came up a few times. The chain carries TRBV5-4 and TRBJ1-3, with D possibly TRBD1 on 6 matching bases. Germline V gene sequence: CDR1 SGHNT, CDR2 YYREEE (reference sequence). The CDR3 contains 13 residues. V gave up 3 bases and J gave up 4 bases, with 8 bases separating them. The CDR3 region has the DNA TGTGCCAGCAGCTCTGGACAGGGAAACACCATATATTTT. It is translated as CASSSGQGNTIYF. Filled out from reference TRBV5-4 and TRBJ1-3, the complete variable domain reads ETGVTQSPTHLIKTRGQQVTLRCSSQSGHNTVSWYQQALGQGPQFIFQYYREEENGRGNFPPRFSGLQFPNYSSELNVNALELDDSALYLCASSSGQGNTIYFGEGSWLTVV.

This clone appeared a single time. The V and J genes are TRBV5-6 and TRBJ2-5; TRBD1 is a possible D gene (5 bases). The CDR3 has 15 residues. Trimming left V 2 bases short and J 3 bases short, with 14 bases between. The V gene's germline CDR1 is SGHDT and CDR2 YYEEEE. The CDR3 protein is CASSFNFVDKETQYF. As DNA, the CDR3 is TGTGCCAGCAGCTTTAATTTTGTGGACAAAGAGACCCAGTACTTC.

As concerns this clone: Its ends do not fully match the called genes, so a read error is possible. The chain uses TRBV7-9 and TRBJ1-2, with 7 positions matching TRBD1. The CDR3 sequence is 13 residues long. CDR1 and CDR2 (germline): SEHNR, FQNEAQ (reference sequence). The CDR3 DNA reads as TGTGCCAGCAGTTTAGACAGGGACGATGGCTACACCTTC. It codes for CASSLDRDDGYTF.

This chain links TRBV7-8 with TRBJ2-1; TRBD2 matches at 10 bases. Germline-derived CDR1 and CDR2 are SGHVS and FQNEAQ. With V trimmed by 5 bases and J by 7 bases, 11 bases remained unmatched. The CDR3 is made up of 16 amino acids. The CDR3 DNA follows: TGTGCCAGCAGCGTGGAAACGGGACTAGCGATTAATGAGCAGTTCTTC. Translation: CASSVETGLAINEQFF.

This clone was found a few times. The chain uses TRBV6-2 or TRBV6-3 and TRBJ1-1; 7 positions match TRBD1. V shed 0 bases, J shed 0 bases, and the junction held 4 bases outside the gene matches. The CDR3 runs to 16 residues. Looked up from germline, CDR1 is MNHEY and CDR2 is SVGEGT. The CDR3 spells CASSYSPGQLNTEAFF. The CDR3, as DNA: TGTGCCAGCAGTTACTCGCCGGGACAGCTGAACACTGAAGCTTTCTTT.

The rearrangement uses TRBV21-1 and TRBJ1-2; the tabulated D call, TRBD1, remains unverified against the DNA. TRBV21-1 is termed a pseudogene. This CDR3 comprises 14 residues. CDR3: CASSSQGAWYGYTF. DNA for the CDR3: TGTGCCAGCAGCTCTCAGGGGGCATGGTATGGCTACACCTTC.

The CDR3 nucleotides read TGTGCCAGCAGCAAAGAAAGGGGGTGGTTACAGCCCCAGCATTTT. Protein product: CASSKERGWLQPQHF. The chain recombines TRBV21-1 with TRBJ1-5; the listed D gene, TRBD1, was not tested against the DNA. TRBV21-1 is flagged as a pseudogene. CDR3 length equals 15 residues.

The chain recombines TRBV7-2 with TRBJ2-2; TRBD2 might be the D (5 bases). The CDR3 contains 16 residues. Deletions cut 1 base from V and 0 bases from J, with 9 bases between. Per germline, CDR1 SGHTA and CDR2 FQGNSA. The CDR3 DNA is TGTGCCAGCAGCTTAGTCGCGGGTCCGAACACCGGGGAGCTGTTTTTT. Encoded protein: CASSLVAGPNTGELFF.

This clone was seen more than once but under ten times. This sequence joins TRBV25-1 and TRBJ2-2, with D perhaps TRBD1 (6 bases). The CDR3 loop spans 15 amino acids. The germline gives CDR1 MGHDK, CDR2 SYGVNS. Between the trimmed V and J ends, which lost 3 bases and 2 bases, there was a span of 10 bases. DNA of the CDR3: TGTGCCAGCAGTGAGTCACAGGGAAACACCGGGGAGCTGTTTTTT. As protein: CASSESQGNTGELFF.

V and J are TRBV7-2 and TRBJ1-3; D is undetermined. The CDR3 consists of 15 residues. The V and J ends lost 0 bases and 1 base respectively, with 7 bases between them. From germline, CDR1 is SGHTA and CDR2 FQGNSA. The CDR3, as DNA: TGTGCCAGCAGCTTAGCTGTTCAGTCTGGAAACACCATATATTTT. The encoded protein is CASSLAVQSGNTIYF.

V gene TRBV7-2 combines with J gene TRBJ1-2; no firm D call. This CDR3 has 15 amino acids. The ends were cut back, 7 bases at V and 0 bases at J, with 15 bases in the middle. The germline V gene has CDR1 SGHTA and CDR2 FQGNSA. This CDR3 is CASNLGGNSNYGYTF. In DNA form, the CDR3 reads TGTGCCAGCAACTTGGGAGGGAATTCTAACTATGGCTACACCTTC.

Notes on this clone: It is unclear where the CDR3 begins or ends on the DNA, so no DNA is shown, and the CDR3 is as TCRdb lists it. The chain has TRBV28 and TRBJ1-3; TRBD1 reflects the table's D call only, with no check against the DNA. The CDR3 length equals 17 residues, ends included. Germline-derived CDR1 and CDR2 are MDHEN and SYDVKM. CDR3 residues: CASSSSGQVISGNTIYF.

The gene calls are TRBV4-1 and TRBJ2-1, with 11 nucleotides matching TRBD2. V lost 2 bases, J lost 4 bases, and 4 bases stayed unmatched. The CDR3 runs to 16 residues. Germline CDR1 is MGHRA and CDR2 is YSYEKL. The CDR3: CASSQFLAGGYNEQFF. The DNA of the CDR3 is TGCGCCAGCAGCCAATTTTTAGCGGGGGGGTACAATGAGCAGTTCTTC.